The 30 T cell receptor beta chains given below trace back to one sample, sequenced in a study of blood T cell repertoires in COVID-19. The protocol was immunoSEQ multiplex PCR, while the TCRdb copy is restricted to in-frame clones and leaves out a portion. The sample lists tens of thousands of clones, 80% occurring once. The specimen was peripheral blood. These receptors were obtained from a human donor in a cohort sampled during active COVID-19.

In its sample, this clone was seen a few times. The chain joins TRBV6-7 to TRBJ2-7, with D possibly being TRBD1 (6 bases). TRBV6-7 is an open reading frame, and its role is uncertain. The germline V and J ends were trimmed by 8 bases and 4 bases, with 15 bases remaining between them. The CDR3 loop spans 13 amino acids. The CDR3 nucleotides read TGTGCCAGCCGCGCGAAACAGGGATACGAGCAGTACTTC. Its protein is CASRAKQGYEQYF.

Here the CDR3 DNA reads TGTGCCACCAGCTCGCGAATCGGTAATCAGCCCCAGCATTTT. It is translated as CATSSRIGNQPQHF. The chain joins TRBV24-1 to TRBJ1-5; the D is unclear. CDR1 and CDR2 (germline): KGHDR, SFDVKD. This CDR3 has 14 residues. Deletions cut 7 bases from V and 4 bases from J, with 13 bases between.

This chain uses TRBV14 with TRBJ1-2; 9 bases are shared with TRBD1. In germline, CDR1 is SGHDN, CDR2 FVKESK. V shed 4 bases and J 4 bases; nucleotides not matched to a gene: 10. The CDR3 contains 16 residues. The CDR3 DNA reads TGTGCCAGCAGCCCTCTTAGGACAGGGGCCGGCTATGGCTACACCTTC. Its protein product is CASSPLRTGAGYGYTF.

The gene calls are TRBV4-2 and TRBJ2-3, with D tentatively TRBD2 (5 bases). The CDR3 consists of 14 residues. The V end lost 4 bases, the J end lost 3 bases, and 11 bases lay between the germline ends. Germline values: CDR1 LGHNA, CDR2 YNFKEQ. CDR3 residues: CASSRGLRTDTQYF. The CDR3 DNA follows: TGTGCCAGCAGCCGTGGACTGAGGACAGATACGCAGTATTTT.

A few counts support this clone. The chain is built from TRBV7-3 and TRBJ1-5; TRBD1 agrees at 7 bases. The CDR3 consists of 16 residues. The V segment lost 6 bases and the J segment 0 bases; nucleotides outside the gene matches: 8. Germline loops: CDR1 SGHTA, CDR2 FQGTGA. The CDR3 coding sequence is TGTGCCAGCAGGACAGGGTACGGTTATAGCAATCAGCCCCAGCATTTT. Amino acid sequence: CASRTGYGYSNQPQHF.

This clone occurred once. J is TRBJ2-7 and V is TRBV6-2 or TRBV6-3, with TRBD2 as a possible D gene (5 bases). V lost 2 bases to trimming and J lost 1 base, with 6 bases between them. Germline V gene data show CDR1 as MNHEY and CDR2 as SVGEGT. The CDR3 extends over 13 amino acids. The CDR3 nucleotides are TGTGCCAGCAGTTACAGCGGTTCCTACGAGCAGTACTTC. Protein: CASSYSGSYEQYF.

This clone has a handful of counts. This chain joins TRBV5-1 and TRBJ2-1, with 7 nucleotides matching TRBD2. Losses at the gene ends were 4 bases for V and 6 bases for J; bases not matched to a gene: 4. CDR3 size: 13 residues. Germline CDR1 reads SGHRS; CDR2 reads YFSETQ. The CDR3 DNA reads TGCGCCAGCAGCGGGGGGGTCCTCAATGAGCAGTTCTTC. It is translated as CASSGGVLNEQFF.

The chain recombines TRBV18 with TRBJ1-3, with D possibly matching TRBD1 (5 bases). The V gene's germline CDR1 is KGHSH and CDR2 LQKENI. V was pared by 0 bases and J by 0 bases, with 6 bases between. The CDR3 loop spans 15 amino acids. The CDR3 loop is CASSPPRGSGNTIYF. The DNA of the CDR3 is TGTGCCAGCTCACCACCAAGGGGCTCTGGAAACACCATATATTTT.

The chain is built from TRBV6-2 or TRBV6-3 and TRBJ2-3, with 14 bases that match TRBD2. This CDR3 is 16 amino acids long. J lost 2 bases, V lost 4 bases, and 2 bases had no gene match. Per the germline V gene, CDR1 is MNHEY and CDR2 is SVGEGT. The CDR3 bases are TGTGCCAGCAGTTCGGGACTAGCGGGGGCCACAGATACGCAGTATTTT. Its translation: CASSSGLAGATDTQYF.

This chain joins TRBV5-6 and TRBJ2-7, with TRBD1 matching 12 bases. This CDR3 comprises 15 residues. Germline V lookup: CDR1 SGHDT, CDR2 YYEEEE. V trimming: 4 bases; J trimming: 7 bases; junction bases outside the gene matches: 9. The CDR3 coding sequence is TGTGCCAGCAGCGTACCCGGGACAGGGGGCGTAGAGCAGTACGTC. Its translation: CASSVPGTGGVEQYV.

The chain uses TRBV7-2 and TRBJ2-7; no definite D call. V was trimmed by 5 bases and J by 2 bases, leaving 10 bases between them. The CDR3 spans 13 residues. Germline-derived CDR1 and CDR2 are SGHTA and FQGNSA. The CDR3 sequence: CASSPPGTYEQYV. CDR3 DNA: TGTGCCAGCAGCCCCCCAGGTACCTACGAGCAGTACGTC.

The chain employs TRBV6-2 or TRBV6-3 and TRBJ1-1, with 9 bases matching TRBD1. The germline CDR1 and CDR2 sequences are MNHEY and SVGEGT. V gave up 2 bases and J gave up 1 base; unmatched junction bases: 5. The CDR3 is 16 residues long. The DNA of the CDR3 is TGTGCCAGCAGTTACGAGACAGGGGGTGCGAACACTGAAGCTTTCTTT. This codes for CASSYETGGANTEAFF.

This chain connects TRBV7-3 to TRBJ1-1, with D possibly TRBD1 on 6 matching bases. The CDR3 is 16 amino acids. Germline V gives CDR1 SGHTA, CDR2 FQGTGA. With 5 bases removed from V and 1 base from J, the gap between germline ends came to 17 bases. CDR3 DNA sequence: TGTGCCAGCAGCCATTCATGGGGGCAGGGGAACACTGAAGCTTTCTTT. This codes for CASSHSWGQGNTEAFF.

This clone was observed a single time. The J gene is TRBJ2-5, the V gene TRBV12-3 or TRBV12-4, with 11 bases that match TRBD1. V was pared by 6 bases and J by 7 bases, with 4 bases of the junction left unmatched. The CDR3 loop spans 13 amino acids. The CDR3 DNA sequence: TGTGCCAGCAGCACCGGGACAGGGGGGACCCAGTACTTC. It codes for CASSTGTGGTQYF.

The chain uses TRBV7-2 and TRBJ2-7, with 10 bases identical to TRBD2. The germline V gene has CDR1 SGHTA and CDR2 FQGNSA. The V and J ends lost 4 bases and 7 bases, in that order; junction bases with no gene match: 4. The CDR3 spans 13 residues. CDR3: CASSSGTSVEQYV. The CDR3 nucleotides read TGTGCCAGCAGCTCCGGGACTAGCGTGGAGCAGTACGTC.

V gene TRBV19 combines with J gene TRBJ2-3; D is ambiguous. The germline V gene encodes CDR1 LNHDA and CDR2 SQIVND (reference sequence). The CDR3 is 15 amino acids. V lost 5 bases to trimming and J lost 0 bases, with 12 bases between them. DNA for the CDR3: TGTGCCAGTAGTCCGTCCACCCAGAGCACAGATACGCAGTATTTT. Translation: CASSPSTQSTDTQYF.

This rearrangement joins TRBV28 to TRBJ2-2, with TRBD2 identical over 12 bases. The CDR3 spans 18 residues. The ends lost 6 bases at V and 5 bases at J; junction bases unmatched: 13. Germline loops: CDR1 MDHEN, CDR2 SYDVKM. CDR3 DNA sequence: TGTGCCAGCAGCCTACCGGGACTAGCGGGCGGAGGTACCGGGGAGCTGTTTTTT. Its translation: CASSLPGLAGGGTGELFF.

The chain has TRBV10-2 and TRBJ2-5; TRBD2 matches at 14 bases. The V and J ends lost 6 bases and 9 bases, in that order; junction bases with no gene match: 9. The CDR3 covers 15 residues. Germline CDR1 reads WSHSY; CDR2 reads SAAADI. The CDR3 region is CASSRLAGGDGPQYF. The CDR3 region has the DNA TGCGCCAGCAGCCGACTAGCGGGAGGGGATGGTCCCCAGTACTTC.

J is TRBJ2-2 and V is TRBV30; D call uncertain. This CDR3 region has 13 residues. Deletions cut 2 bases from V and 7 bases from J, with 11 bases between. Germline loops: CDR1 GTSNPN, CDR2 SVGIG (reference sequence). The DNA of the CDR3 is TGTGCCTGGAGTCAGGTTTTCCACGGGGAGCTGTTTTTT. As protein: CAWSQVFHGELFF. The full variable domain, completed using reference TRBV30 and TRBJ2-2, is SQTIHQWPATLVQPVGSPLSLECTVEGTSNPNLYWYRQAAGRGLQLLFYSVGIGQISSEVPQNLSASRPQDRQFILSSKKLLLSDSGFYLCAWSQVFHGELFFGEGSRLTVL.

The chain joins TRBV11-3 to TRBJ1-4; 11 bases agree with TRBD1. The CDR3 is 14 residues long. Trimming at V came to 5 bases and at J to 8 bases, leaving 4 bases not matched to a gene. Germline V lookup: CDR1 SGHNT, CDR2 YENEEA. CDR3 nucleotides: TGTGCCAGCAGCCCCCGGACAGGGGGCGAAAAACTGTTTTTT. Its translation is CASSPRTGGEKLFF.

This chain links TRBV4-1 with TRBJ2-4, with D perhaps matching TRBD2 (5 bases). The CDR3 length is 13 residues. Per the germline V gene, CDR1 is MGHRA and CDR2 is YSYEKL. Trimming cost V 0 bases and J 13 bases, with 13 bases left between them. The CDR3 here is CASSQEPGSLQYF. As DNA, the CDR3 is TGCGCCAGCAGCCAAGAACCTGGGAGTCTGCAGTACTTC.

This clone was counted only a few times. This chain uses TRBV7-9 with TRBJ2-2; 7 nucleotides align to TRBD2. Looked up from germline, CDR1 is SEHNR and CDR2 is FQNEAQ (reference sequence). CDR3 length: 14 residues. V lost 5 bases, J lost 3 bases, and 3 bases stayed unmatched. CDR3 sequence reads: CASSPGGYTGELFF. The CDR3 DNA follows: TGTGCCAGCAGCCCGGGGGGTTACACCGGGGAGCTGTTTTTT.

CDR3 nucleotide sequence: TGTGCCAGCAGAGCCAACGACAGGGATTCCGGGGAGCTGTTTTTT. Translated, it gives CASRANDRDSGELFF. The chain uses TRBV6-5 and TRBJ2-2; 7 bases align to TRBD1. The V gene end was trimmed by 6 bases and the J gene end by 6 bases; junction bases not matched to a gene: 10. The CDR3 covers 15 residues. The germline V gene has CDR1 MNHEY and CDR2 SVGAGI.

In its sample, this clone was seen a few times. This rearrangement joins TRBV29-1 to TRBJ1-3, with a weak D call TRBD1 (5 bases). Germline V gene sequence: CDR1 SQVTM, CDR2 ANQGSEA. The CDR3 is 14 residues long. V was shortened by 5 bases and J by 0 bases, with 11 bases between the two germline ends. CDR3 nucleotide sequence: TGCAGCGTTTTGGAGGGACTCTCTGGAAACACCATATATTTT. It specifies CSVLEGLSGNTIYF. The whole variable domain, remainder taken from reference TRBV29-1 and TRBJ1-3, is SAVISQKPSRDICQRGTSLTIQCQVDSQVTMMFWYRQQPGQSLTLIATANQGSEATYESGFVIDKFPISRPNLTFSTLTVSNMSPEDSSIYLCSVLEGLSGNTIYFGEGSWLTVV.

The chain is built from TRBV25-1 and TRBJ1-3, with D maybe TRBD1 (5 bases). Per germline, CDR1 MGHDK and CDR2 SYGVNS. Trimming removed 3 bases from V and 11 bases from J, with 11 bases in between. The CDR3 loop spans 12 amino acids. CDR3 coding DNA: TGTGCCAGCAGTGAGGGGGGGTACGCCATATATTTT. It yields the protein CASSEGGYAIYF.

The gene calls are TRBV4-2 and TRBJ2-3, with 11 nucleotides matching TRBD2. CDR1 is LGHNA, CDR2 YNFKEQ, per germline. Unmatched junction bases numbered 4, after V lost 0 bases and J lost 2 bases. The CDR3 length is 17 residues. This CDR3 is CASSQDGTSGPTDTQYF. The CDR3 bases are TGTGCCAGCAGCCAAGACGGGACTAGCGGCCCCACAGATACGCAGTATTTT.

V gene TRBV6-5 combines with J gene TRBJ2-7, with D possibly being TRBD1 (6 bases). Looked up from germline, CDR1 is MNHEY and CDR2 is SVGAGI. The V gene lost 4 bases and the J gene lost 1 base, with 11 bases spanning the gap. The CDR3 runs 14 residues. Here the CDR3 reads CASSLGQPSYEQYF. CDR3 DNA sequence: TGTGCCAGCAGTTTAGGACAGCCATCCTACGAGCAGTACTTC.

The V gene is TRBV3-1 (or the pseudogene TRBV3-2), the J gene TRBJ2-7, with D possibly matching TRBD1 (6 bases). V shed 7 bases and J shed 3 bases, with 13 bases lying between them. Germline CDR1 is LGHDT and CDR2 is YNNKEL (reference sequence). The CDR3 has 13 residues. In nucleotides, the CDR3 is TGTGCCAGCAAGGGGCAGGGGATCTACGAGCAGTACTTC. Translation: CASKGQGIYEQYF.

The chain combines TRBV6-5 with TRBJ2-2; 10 bases align to TRBD1. The CDR3 is made up of 15 amino acids. Trimming cost V 6 bases and J 4 bases; bases outside gene matches: 5. CDR1 and CDR2 from the germline V gene are MNHEY and SVGAGI. This chain's CDR3 is CASSPGTGATGELFF. The DNA of the CDR3 is TGTGCCAGCAGCCCCGGGACAGGGGCCACCGGGGAGCTGTTTTTT.

The J gene is TRBJ2-7, the V gene TRBV21-1; the table's D call, TRBD2, has no DNA check behind it. TRBV21-1 is a listed pseudogene. This CDR3 is 16 amino acids long. The CDR3 spells CASSKALHRVPYEQYV. The CDR3 DNA reads as TGTGCCAGCAGCAAAGCGCTCCACCGAGTCCCCTACGAGCAGTACGTC.